This T cell receptor beta chain was documented in a study of Graves' ophthalmopathy and Graves' hyperthyroidism. Using RNA transcripts, the TCR beta CDR3 regions were amplified. Second-round multiplex PCR came after first-round RT-PCR with HTBI primers. Using its own MiXCR run on the multiplex PCR reads, TCRdb lists one record per CDR3 protein. The top ten clones hold roughly 46% of a sample with about 740,000 distinct CDR3 sequences, about 44% of them seen once. This clonotype showed up many times. Its specificity is unknown. Whole-study findings and limits: Appearing in blood as well were most expanded thyroid clonotypes above 0.001 frequency.

This CDR3 spans 12 amino acids. Germline values: CDR1 SEHNR, CDR2 FQNEAQ (reference sequence). V lost 7 bases to trimming and J lost 0 bases, with 4 bases between them. The chain joins TRBV7-9 to TRBJ1-3; D uncertain. The receptor was isolated from an adult man with Graves' ophthalmopathy. Sequenced material: peripheral blood. The CDR3 protein is CASTNSGNTIYF. The CDR3, as DNA: TGTGCCAGCACCAACTCTGGAAACACCATATATTTT.